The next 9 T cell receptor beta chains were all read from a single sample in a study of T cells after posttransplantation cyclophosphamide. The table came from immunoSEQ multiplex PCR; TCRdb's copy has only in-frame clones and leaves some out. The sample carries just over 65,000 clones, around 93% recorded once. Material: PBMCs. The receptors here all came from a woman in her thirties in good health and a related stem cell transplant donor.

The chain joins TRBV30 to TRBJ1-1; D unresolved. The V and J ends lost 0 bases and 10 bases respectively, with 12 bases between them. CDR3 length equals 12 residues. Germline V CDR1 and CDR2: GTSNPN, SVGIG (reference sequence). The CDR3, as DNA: TGTGCCTGGAGTGTACTCTTAGAGGTAGCTTTCTTT. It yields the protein CAWSVLLEVAFF.

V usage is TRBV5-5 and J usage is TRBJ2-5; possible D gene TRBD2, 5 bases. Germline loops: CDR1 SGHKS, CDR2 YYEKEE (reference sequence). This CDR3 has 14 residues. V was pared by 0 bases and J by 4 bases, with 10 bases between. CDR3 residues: CASSLVLVPETQYF. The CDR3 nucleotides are TGTGCCAGCAGCTTGGTACTAGTCCCAGAGACCCAGTACTTC. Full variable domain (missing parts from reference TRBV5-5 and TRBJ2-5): DAGVTQSPTHLIKTRGQQVTLRCSPISGHKSVSWYQQVLGQGPQFIFQYYEKEERGRGNFPDRFSARQFPNYSSELNVNALLLGDSALYLCASSLVLVPETQYFGPGTRLLVL.

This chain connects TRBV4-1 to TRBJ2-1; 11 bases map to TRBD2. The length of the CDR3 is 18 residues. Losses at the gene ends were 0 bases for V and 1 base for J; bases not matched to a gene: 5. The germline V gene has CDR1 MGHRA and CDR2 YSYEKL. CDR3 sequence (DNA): TGCGCCAGCAGCCAAGAGCCCACTAGCGGGGGTTCCTACAATGAGCAGTTCTTC. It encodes CASSQEPTSGGSYNEQFF.

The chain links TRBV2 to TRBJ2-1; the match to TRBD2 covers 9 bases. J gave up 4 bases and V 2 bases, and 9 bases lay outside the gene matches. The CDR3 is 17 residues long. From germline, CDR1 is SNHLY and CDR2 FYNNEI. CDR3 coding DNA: TGTGCCAGCAGTGAACGTGGCGGGGGGGCCTATTACAATGAGCAGTTCTTC. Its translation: CASSERGGGAYYNEQFF. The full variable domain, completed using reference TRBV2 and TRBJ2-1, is EPEVTQTPSHQVTQMGQEVILRCVPISNHLYFYWYRQILGQKVEFLVSFYNNEISEKSEIFDDQFSVERPDGSNFTLKIRSTKLEDSAMYFCASSERGGGAYYNEQFFGPGTRLTVL.

The CDR3 protein is CASTPQPGTNYGYTF. CDR3 coding DNA: TGTGCCAGCACCCCGCAGCCAGGTACTAACTATGGCTACACCTTC. The chain has TRBV7-2 and TRBJ1-2; D remains unclear. CDR1 and CDR2 (germline): SGHTA, FQGNSA. The CDR3 is 15 residues long. Between the trimmed V and J ends, which lost 7 bases and 0 bases, there was a span of 15 bases. Full variable domain (missing parts from reference TRBV7-2 and TRBJ1-2): GAGVSQSPSNKVTEKGKDVELRCDPISGHTALYWYRQSLGQGLEFLIYFQGNSAPDKSGLPSDRFSAERTGGSVSTLTIQRTQQEDSAVYLCASTPQPGTNYGYTFGSGTRLTVV.

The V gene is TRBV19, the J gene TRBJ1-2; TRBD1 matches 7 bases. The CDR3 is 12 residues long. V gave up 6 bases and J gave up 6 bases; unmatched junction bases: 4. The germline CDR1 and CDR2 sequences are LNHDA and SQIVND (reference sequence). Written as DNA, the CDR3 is TGTGCCAGTAGCAGGGGGGAAGATGGCTACACCTTC. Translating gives CASSRGEDGYTF.

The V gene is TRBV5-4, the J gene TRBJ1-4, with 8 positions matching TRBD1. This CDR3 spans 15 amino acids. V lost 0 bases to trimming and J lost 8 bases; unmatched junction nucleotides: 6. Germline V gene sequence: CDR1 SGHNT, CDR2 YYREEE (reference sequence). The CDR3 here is CASSLAQGAGEKLFF. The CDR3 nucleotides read TGTGCCAGCAGCTTGGCCCAGGGGGCGGGCGAAAAACTGTTTTTT.

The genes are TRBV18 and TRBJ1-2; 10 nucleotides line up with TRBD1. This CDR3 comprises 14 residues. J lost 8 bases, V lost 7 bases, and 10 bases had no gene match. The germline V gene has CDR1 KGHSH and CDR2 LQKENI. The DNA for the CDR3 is TGTGCCAGCTGGATCGACAGGGGGCGCGACGGCTACACCTTC. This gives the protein CASWIDRGRDGYTF.

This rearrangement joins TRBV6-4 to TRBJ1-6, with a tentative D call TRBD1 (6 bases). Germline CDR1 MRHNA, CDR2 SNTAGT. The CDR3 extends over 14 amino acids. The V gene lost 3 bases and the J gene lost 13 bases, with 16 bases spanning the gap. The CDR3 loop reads CASSEDSWGDPLHF. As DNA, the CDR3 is TGTGCCAGCAGTGAGGACAGTTGGGGGGACCCCCTCCACTTT.